The clone carrying this T cell receptor (beta chain) was seen a handful of times. These data come from a study of CD8+CD57+ T cells in acquired aplastic anemia. Patients chosen for sequencing had shown CD8+CD57+ cell expansion by flow cytometry. V shed 2 bases and J shed 1 base, with 8 bases lying between them. Germline CDR1 is SGHAT and CDR2 is FQNNGV. The CDR3 totals 15 residues. The template used for profiling TCR beta VDJ and CDR3 was genomic DNA. TCRdb reprocessed the reads via MiXCR and lists one record per CDR3 protein. The sample contains hundreds of thousands of distinct CDR3 sequences, less than 35% of which appear only once.

This chain connects TRBV11-2 to TRBJ2-2; D could derive from TRBD1 or TRBD2 (5 bases each). The sequence came from a human donor with aplastic anemia. What was sequenced was sorted CD4+, CD8+, or CD8+CD57+ T cells (not recorded which) from PBMCs. The CDR3 is CASSLMGENTGELFF. The CDR3 bases are TGTGCCAGCAGCTTAATGGGGGAGAACACCGGGGAGCTGTTTTTT. The whole variable domain, filled in from reference TRBV11-2 and TRBJ2-2, reads EAGVAQSPRYKIIEKRQSVAFWCNPISGHATLYWYQQILGQGPKLLIQFQNNGVVDDSQLPKDRFSAERLKGVDSTLKIQPAKLEDSAVYLCASSLMGENTGELFFGEGSRLTVL.